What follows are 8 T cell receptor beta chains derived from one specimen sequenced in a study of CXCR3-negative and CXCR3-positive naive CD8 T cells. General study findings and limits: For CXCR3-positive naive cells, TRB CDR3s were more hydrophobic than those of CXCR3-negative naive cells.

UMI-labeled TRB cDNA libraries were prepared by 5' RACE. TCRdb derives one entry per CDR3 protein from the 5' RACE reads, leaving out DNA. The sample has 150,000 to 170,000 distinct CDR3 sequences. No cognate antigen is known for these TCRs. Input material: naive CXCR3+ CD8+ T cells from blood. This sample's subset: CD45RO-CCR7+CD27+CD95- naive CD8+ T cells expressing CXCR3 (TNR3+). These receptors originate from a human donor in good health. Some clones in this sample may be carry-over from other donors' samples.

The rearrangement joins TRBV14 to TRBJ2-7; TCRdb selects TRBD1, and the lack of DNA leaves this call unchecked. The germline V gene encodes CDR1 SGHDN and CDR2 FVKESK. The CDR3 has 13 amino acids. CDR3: CASRRTGGSEQYF. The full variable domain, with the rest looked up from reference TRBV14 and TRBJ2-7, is EAGVTQFPSHSVIEKGQTVTLRCDPISGHDNLYWYRRVMGKEIKFLLHFVKESKQDESGMPNNRFLAERTGGTYSTLKVQPAELEDSGVYFCASRRTGGSEQYFGPGTRLTVT.

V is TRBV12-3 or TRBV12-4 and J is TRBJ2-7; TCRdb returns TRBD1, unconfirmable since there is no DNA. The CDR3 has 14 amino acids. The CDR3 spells CASTDDREVYEQYF.

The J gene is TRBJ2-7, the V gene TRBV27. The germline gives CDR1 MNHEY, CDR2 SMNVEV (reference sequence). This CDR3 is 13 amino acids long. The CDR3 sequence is CASSSTTIYEQYF.

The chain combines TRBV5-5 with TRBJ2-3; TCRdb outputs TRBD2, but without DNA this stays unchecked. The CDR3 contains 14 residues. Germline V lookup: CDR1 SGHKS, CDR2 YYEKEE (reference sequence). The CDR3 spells CASSPRQSTDTQYF.

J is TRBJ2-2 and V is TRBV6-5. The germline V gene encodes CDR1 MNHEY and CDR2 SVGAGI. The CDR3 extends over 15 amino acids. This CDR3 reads CASSYGVVSTGELFF.

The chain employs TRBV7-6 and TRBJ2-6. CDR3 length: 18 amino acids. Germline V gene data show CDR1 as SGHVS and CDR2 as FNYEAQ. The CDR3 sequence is CASSQHRQQSSGANVLTF.

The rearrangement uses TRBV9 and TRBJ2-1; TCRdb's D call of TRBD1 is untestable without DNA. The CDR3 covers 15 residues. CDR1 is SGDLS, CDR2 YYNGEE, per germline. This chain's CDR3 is CASSPGTGVHNEQFF.

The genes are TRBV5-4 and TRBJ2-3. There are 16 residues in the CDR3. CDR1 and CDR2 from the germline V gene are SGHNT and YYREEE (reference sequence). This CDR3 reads CASSPRMGTFTDTQYF. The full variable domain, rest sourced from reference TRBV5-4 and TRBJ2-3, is ETGVTQSPTHLIKTRGQQVTLRCSSQSGHNTVSWYQQALGQGPQFIFQYYREEENGRGNFPPRFSGLQFPNYSSELNVNALELDDSALYLCASSPRMGTFTDTQYFGPGTRLTVL.